Following are 16 T cell receptor beta chains from one sample sequenced in a study of blood T cell repertoires in COVID-19. Generated by immunoSEQ multiplex PCR, the TCRdb table keeps only in-frame clones and is missing some. Of approximately 99,000 clones listed, 88% were seen once; the top ten hold 2.4%. The sequenced sample consisted of peripheral blood. Receptor source: a human donor in a cohort sampled during active COVID-19.

The V call is TRBV19, the J call TRBJ2-5, with a tentative D call TRBD2 (6 bases). Germline loops: CDR1 LNHDA, CDR2 SQIVND (reference sequence). There are 14 residues in the CDR3. Trimming left V 5 bases short and J 5 bases short, with 15 bases between. The CDR3 sequence is CASSLIGTLETQYF. CDR3 in DNA: TGTGCCAGTAGTCTAATCGGGACTCTGGAGACCCAGTACTTC.

The rearrangement joins TRBV11-2 to TRBJ2-5; D possibly corresponds to TRBD2 (5 bases). From germline, CDR1 is SGHAT and CDR2 FQNNGV. The V and J ends lost 1 base and 5 bases respectively, with 14 bases between them. This CDR3 has 15 amino acids. CDR3 bases: TGTGCCAGCAGCTTAGGGTCGGGGTACAGCGAGACCCAGTACTTC. Translated: CASSLGSGYSETQYF.

The CDR3 region is CASSLLGGADRTEAFF. The CDR3 bases are TGTGCCAGCAGCTTACTTGGGGGCGCGGATCGCACTGAAGCTTTCTTT. This rearrangement joins TRBV7-3 to TRBJ1-1; perhaps TRBD1 as D (6 bases). V lost 2 bases, J lost 4 bases, and 17 bases lay in between. This CDR3 contains 16 residues. Germline lookup yields CDR1 SGHTA and CDR2 FQGTGA.

V gene TRBV9 combines with J gene TRBJ1-6; 9 bases line up with TRBD1. J was trimmed by 10 bases and V by 3 bases; bases with no gene match: 5. The CDR3 loop spans 14 amino acids. CDR1 SGDLS and CDR2 YYNGEE come from the germline V gene. CDR3 bases: TGTGCCAGCAGCGCCACAGGGGGCAAATCACCCCTCCACTTT. It specifies CASSATGGKSPLHF.

The chain carries TRBV28 and TRBJ2-1, with TRBD1 identical over 7 bases. Trimming took 4 bases from V and 13 from J; bases not matched to a gene: 4. This CDR3 has 11 residues. From germline, CDR1 is MDHEN and CDR2 SYDVKM. The CDR3 reads CASSYWDSQFF. The CDR3 bases are TGTGCCAGCAGTTACTGGGACAGTCAGTTCTTC.

There are a few counts of this clone. This rearrangement joins TRBV7-3 to TRBJ2-6; D call uncertain. Trimming shortened V by 2 bases and J by 0 bases, and 8 bases separated the two germline ends. The CDR3 length is 16 residues. CDR1 is SGHTA, CDR2 FQGTGA, per germline. CDR3 region: CASSLVGSSGANVLTF. Here the CDR3 DNA reads TGTGCCAGCAGCTTAGTTGGCAGCTCTGGGGCCAACGTCCTGACTTTC.

This rearrangement joins TRBV27 to TRBJ2-2, with 9 bases fitting TRBD1. This CDR3 is 17 amino acids long. Germline V gene sequence: CDR1 MNHEY, CDR2 SMNVEV (reference sequence). V dropped 3 bases and J dropped 5; count of bases not matched to a gene: 10. CDR3 DNA: TGTGCCAGCAGTTTTATCATGGGACAGGGATTGACCGGGGAGCTGTTTTTT. Amino acid sequence: CASSFIMGQGLTGELFF.

This chain connects TRBV12-3 or TRBV12-4 to TRBJ2-7, with D maybe TRBD1 (5 bases). The CDR3 spans 13 residues. V was clipped by 6 bases and J by 5 bases, with 14 bases between them. The CDR3 DNA reads as TGTGCCAGCAGGCTACAGGAATGGGACGAGCAGTACTTC. It specifies CASRLQEWDEQYF.

The CDR3 DNA reads TGCGCCAGCAGCCACGGCAGGGGGTTCGAACGGGGAAACATTCAGTACTTC. This translates into CASSHGRGFERGNIQYF. This sequence joins TRBV5-1 and TRBJ2-4; TRBD1 agrees at 7 bases. The trim removed 4 bases at V and 6 bases at J, leaving 16 bases unmatched. The CDR3 consists of 17 residues. The germline V gene encodes CDR1 SGHRS and CDR2 YFSETQ. Using reference TRBV5-1 and TRBJ2-4 for the parts outside the CDR3, the full variable domain is KAGVTQTPRYLIKTRGQQVTLSCSPISGHRSVSWYQQTPGQGLQFLFEYFSETQRNKGNFPGRFSGRQFSNSRSEMNVSTLELGDSALYLCASSHGRGFERGNIQYFGAGTRLSVL.

In DNA form, the CDR3 reads TGTGCCAGCAGTCCCCGGGACAGATACTATAATTCACCCCTCCACTTT. Encoded protein: CASSPRDRYYNSPLHF. The chain recombines TRBV28 with TRBJ1-6; 7 nucleotides agree with TRBD1. This CDR3 has 16 residues. The germline CDR1 and CDR2 sequences are MDHEN and SYDVKM. Trimming cost V 5 bases and J 3 bases; bases outside gene matches: 7.

The chain recombines TRBV2 with TRBJ1-3; D is unclear. The V end lost 7 bases, the J end lost 4 bases, and 20 bases lay between the germline ends. Germline assignment: CDR1 SNHLY and CDR2 FYNNEI. CDR3 length: 16 residues. CDR3 loop: CASILIYSASGNTIYF. The DNA for the CDR3 is TGTGCCAGCATTTTGATCTATTCTGCCTCGGGAAACACCATATATTTT.

V usage is TRBV30 and J usage is TRBJ2-7, with a weak D call TRBD2 (5 bases). V gave up 3 bases and J gave up 1 base, with 7 bases separating them. Germline CDR1 reads GTSNPN; CDR2 reads SVGIG (reference sequence). The CDR3 runs 12 residues. CDR3 bases: TGTGCCTGGAGGGACTCTTCCTACGAGCAGTACTTC. Its translation is CAWRDSSYEQYF. The full variable domain, completed using reference TRBV30 and TRBJ2-7, is SQTIHQWPATLVQPVGSPLSLECTVEGTSNPNLYWYRQAAGRGLQLLFYSVGIGQISSEVPQNLSASRPQDRQFILSSKKLLLSDSGFYLCAWRDSSYEQYFGPGTRLTVT.

The rearrangement uses TRBV6-6 and TRBJ1-5; D perhaps matches TRBD1 (5 bases). Germline V gives CDR1 MNHNY, CDR2 SVGAGI (reference sequence). There are 14 residues in the CDR3. Trimming removed 6 bases from V and 5 bases from J, with 14 bases in between. Written as DNA, the CDR3 is TGTGCCAGCAGCCGCGGGACTCGGGATCAGCCCCAGCATTTT. Amino acids: CASSRGTRDQPQHF.

The chain couples TRBV12-3 or TRBV12-4 to TRBJ1-4, with unresolved D. The V gene lost 6 bases and the J gene lost 7 bases, with 9 bases spanning the gap. This CDR3 spans 12 amino acids. In DNA form, the CDR3 reads TGTGCCAGCAGCCAAAACAGTGAAAAACTGTTTTTT. It is translated as CASSQNSEKLFF.

This chain joins TRBV14 and TRBJ2-7; TRBD2 might be the D (5 bases). The CDR3 covers 13 residues. V was pared by 4 bases and J by 4 bases, with 11 bases between. The germline gives CDR1 SGHDN, CDR2 FVKESK. The CDR3 nucleotides are TGTGCCAGCAGCCTCGCAAGCGGTTACGAGCAGTACTTC. Protein sequence: CASSLASGYEQYF.

The CDR3 is CASSPPDSPYEQYF. CDR3 bases: TGTGCCAGCAGCCCACCGGACTCACCTTACGAGCAGTACTTC. The V call is TRBV7-2, the J call TRBJ2-7; possibly TRBD2 for D (5 bases). Germline loops: CDR1 SGHTA, CDR2 FQGNSA. V was clipped by 5 bases and J by 4 bases, with 15 bases between them. The CDR3 totals 14 residues.